Following are 10 T cell receptor beta chains from one sample sequenced in a study of graft-versus-host responses after intestinal transplantation. Profiling relied on immunoSEQ multiplex PCR, and the TCRdb table lists in-frame clones only, not all of them. The table has under 5,000 clones, roughly 72% seen once. Tissue from the graft was processed to free its intraepithelial and lamina propria lymphocytes. The sample was ileum tissue, taken about 1,000 days after intestinal transplantation. These receptors all stem from a human patient who received an intestinal transplant, so some T cells may come from the graft donor.

There are a few counts of this clone. The chain recombines TRBV6-1 with TRBJ2-1; maybe TRBD2 (5 bases). Germline V gives CDR1 MNHNS, CDR2 SASEGT. V was shortened by 6 bases and J by 0 bases, with 12 bases between the two germline ends. The CDR3 is 15 amino acids. CDR3 sequence (DNA): TGTGCCAGCAGCTTCTCGGGGAGCTCCTACAATGAGCAGTTCTTC. Protein sequence: CASSFSGSSYNEQFF.

The genes are TRBV9 and TRBJ2-7; 9 bases are shared with TRBD1. V was clipped by 4 bases and J by 5 bases; unmatched bases: 10. In germline, CDR1 is SGDLS, CDR2 YYNGEE. CDR3 length: 15 residues. Here the CDR3 reads CASSPGTGYDDEQYF. The DNA of the CDR3 is TGTGCCAGCAGCCCGGGGACAGGGTACGACGACGAGCAGTACTTC.

The CDR3 DNA reads as TGTGCCAGCAGCTTAGTTAACACTGAAGCTTTCTTT. Its protein is CASSLVNTEAFF. The rearrangement links TRBV7-9 to TRBJ1-1; unclear D gene. V lost 1 base and J 2 bases, leaving 2 bases between the germline ends. The CDR3 totals 12 residues. The germline V gene has CDR1 SEHNR and CDR2 FQNEAQ (reference sequence).

This chain uses TRBV7-2 with TRBJ2-7; D might be TRBD1 (6 bases). Trimming left V 5 bases short and J 2 bases short, with 16 bases between. Germline values: CDR1 SGHTA, CDR2 FQGNSA. CDR3 length: 15 amino acids. CDR3 sequence (DNA): TGTGCCAGCAGCCCTCGAACAGGGAGTACCTACGAGCAGTACTTC. Translation gives CASSPRTGSTYEQYF.

The chain joins TRBV9 to TRBJ2-1; 13 bases match TRBD2. The germline CDR1 and CDR2 sequences are SGDLS and YYNGEE. J was trimmed by 7 bases and V by 3 bases; bases with no gene match: 4. CDR3 length: 15 amino acids. CDR3: CASSDGLAGVNEQFF. As DNA, the CDR3 is TGTGCCAGCAGCGACGGACTAGCGGGAGTGAATGAGCAGTTCTTC.

The gene calls are TRBV7-3 and TRBJ2-1; 8 nucleotides match TRBD1. This CDR3 is 14 amino acids long. Germline CDR1 and CDR2: SGHTA and FQGTGA. V shed 5 bases, J shed 8 bases, and the junction held 8 bases outside the gene matches. CDR3 in amino acids: CASSRQGAEDEQFF. The CDR3 DNA reads as TGTGCCAGCAGCCGTCAGGGGGCGGAGGATGAGCAGTTCTTC. The full variable domain, its missing parts supplied by reference TRBV7-3 and TRBJ2-1, is GAGVSQTPSNKVTEKGKYVELRCDPISGHTALYWYRQSLGQGPEFLIYFQGTGAADDSGLPNDRFFAVRPEGSVSTLKIQRTERGDSAVYLCASSRQGAEDEQFFGPGTRLTVL.

This sequence joins TRBV19 and TRBJ1-5, with 8 bases lining up with TRBD1. Losses at the gene ends were 3 bases for V and 6 bases for J; bases not matched to a gene: 7. The CDR3 length is 15 residues. Germline lookup yields CDR1 LNHDA and CDR2 SQIVND (reference sequence). DNA for the CDR3: TGTGCCAGTAGTATCCTGGGACAGGTGGGTCAGCCCCAGCATTTT. The encoded protein is CASSILGQVGQPQHF.

The chain is built from TRBV28 and TRBJ2-2; the D gene is possibly TRBD2 (7 bases). The CDR3 is 13 amino acids. Trimming took 6 bases from V and 6 from J, leaving 11 bases between them. Germline assignment: CDR1 MDHEN and CDR2 SYDVKM. This CDR3 is CASRQGGPGELFF. In DNA, the CDR3 is TGTGCCAGCAGACAGGGAGGGCCCGGGGAGCTGTTTTTT.

J is TRBJ1-1 and V is TRBV7-3; weak D call: TRBD1 (6 bases). The V gene's germline CDR1 is SGHTA and CDR2 FQGTGA. The V and J ends lost 3 bases and 4 bases respectively, with 9 bases between them. CDR3 length equals 13 residues. CDR3 DNA sequence: TGTGCCAGCAGCTTGGGAGGGGGCACTGAAGCTTTCTTT. This codes for CASSLGGGTEAFF.

The rearrangement links TRBV29-1 to TRBJ2-5; 12 nucleotides match TRBD2. In germline, CDR1 is SQVTM, CDR2 ANQGSEA. The CDR3 consists of 13 residues. With 7 bases clipped from V and 1 base from J, the junction kept 1 base outside the gene matches. CDR3 nucleotide sequence: TGCAGCGGGACTAGCGGGACCCAAGAGACCCAGTACTTC. This translates into CSGTSGTQETQYF.